These 10 T cell receptor beta chains share one sample of origin, sequenced in a study of T cell changes during pregnancy in multiple sclerosis. Sequencing used immunoSEQ multiplex PCR; TCRdb keeps in-frame clones, though not all of them. The table has about 100,000 clones, 93% seen once. Sequenced here: peripheral blood, sampled after pregnancy. All receptors derive from a female donor with multiple sclerosis, enrolled in a pregnancy study.

Points on this clone: Distinct nucleotide sequences in the sample also encode this CDR3. The rearrangement joins TRBV2 to TRBJ2-1, with D possibly being TRBD1 (6 bases). Looked up from germline, CDR1 is SNHLY and CDR2 is FYNNEI. Trimming shortened V by 6 bases and J by 4 bases, and 7 bases separated the two germline ends. This CDR3 spans 12 amino acids. The CDR3 DNA reads TGTGCCAGCAGGGGGACATACAATGAGCAGTTCTTC. It translates to CASRGTYNEQFF.

The chain is built from TRBV11-2 and TRBJ2-7, with TRBD2 identical over 11 bases. This CDR3 comprises 18 residues. Germline values: CDR1 SGHAT, CDR2 FQNNGV. The junction had 14 bases not matched to a gene; V was cut back by 1 base and J by 6 bases. CDR3 coding DNA: TGTGCCAGCAGCTTAGTTTGGGGTACCGGGACTAGCGGTGGCGAGCAGTACTTC. This translates into CASSLVWGTGTSGGEQYF.

This chain links TRBV29-1 with TRBJ1-3; D is perhaps TRBD1 (6 bases). Germline V gene data show CDR1 as SQVTM and CDR2 as ANQGSEA. V lost 7 bases, J lost 0 bases, and 7 bases lay in between. This CDR3 is 12 amino acids long. CDR3 nucleotide sequence: TGCAGCGGACAGGACTCTGGAAACACCATATATTTT. Amino acid sequence: CSGQDSGNTIYF. The whole variable domain, remainder taken from reference TRBV29-1 and TRBJ1-3, is SAVISQKPSRDICQRGTSLTIQCQVDSQVTMMFWYRQQPGQSLTLIATANQGSEATYESGFVIDKFPISRPNLTFSTLTVSNMSPEDSSIYLCSGQDSGNTIYFGEGSWLTVV.

The J gene is TRBJ1-5, the V gene TRBV5-1; D remains unclear. V lost 4 bases and J 1 base, leaving 12 bases between the germline ends. The CDR3 loop spans 15 amino acids. CDR1 is SGHRS, CDR2 YFSETQ, per germline. CDR3 sequence: CASSRGDGSNQPQHF. CDR3 nucleotides: TGCGCCAGCAGCCGTGGCGACGGGAGCAATCAGCCCCAGCATTTT.

The J gene is TRBJ2-2, the V gene TRBV5-1; 12 bases are shared with TRBD2. V was pared by 0 bases and J by 4 bases, with 10 bases of the junction left unmatched. This CDR3 has 19 amino acids. Germline-derived CDR1 and CDR2 are SGHRS and YFSETQ. In DNA form, the CDR3 reads TGCGCCAGCAGCTTGGATGCTAGCGGGAGGGCCTGGGTCACCGGGGAGCTGTTTTTT. Translating it yields CASSLDASGRAWVTGELFF.

The V call is TRBV9, the J call TRBJ1-2, with a tentative D call TRBD1 (6 bases). Germline CDR1 reads SGDLS; CDR2 reads YYNGEE. V was shortened by 0 bases and J by 4 bases, with 13 bases between the two germline ends. There are 15 residues in the CDR3. CDR3 sequence reads: CASSVGQGISYGYTF. The CDR3 DNA is TGTGCCAGCAGCGTAGGGCAGGGGATCAGCTATGGCTACACCTTC.

V is TRBV6-5 and J is TRBJ2-7, with 10 positions matching TRBD1. The CDR3 is 15 amino acids. V lost 6 bases, J lost 3 bases, and 8 bases stayed unmatched. From germline, CDR1 is MNHEY and CDR2 SVGAGI. In nucleotides, the CDR3 is TGTGCCAGCAGCCGTAGCCGGGACAGGGGCTACGAGCAGTACTTC. It yields the protein CASSRSRDRGYEQYF.

The J gene is TRBJ1-1, the V gene TRBV27; maybe TRBD1 (6 bases). The CDR3 consists of 14 residues. Trimming took 6 bases from V and 4 from J, leaving 15 bases between them. CDR1 and CDR2 (germline): MNHEY, SMNVEV (reference sequence). The CDR3 spells CASSGGPGGTEAFF. The CDR3 coding sequence is TGTGCCAGCAGCGGGGGGCCCGGGGGCACTGAAGCTTTCTTT.

This chain connects TRBV5-6 to TRBJ1-4; TRBD1 matches 8 bases. The CDR3 extends over 14 amino acids. Germline V lookup: CDR1 SGHDT, CDR2 YYEEEE. Losses at the gene ends were 4 bases for V and 8 bases for J; bases not matched to a gene: 7. Written as DNA, the CDR3 is TGTGCCAGCAGCCGCCACGGACAGGGCGAAAAACTGTTTTTT. As protein: CASSRHGQGEKLFF.

The chain links TRBV15 to TRBJ2-7; 7 nucleotides agree with TRBD1. The CDR3 is 17 residues long. Germline V CDR1 and CDR2: LNHNV, YYDKDF (reference sequence). Trimming took 3 bases from V and 6 from J; bases not matched to a gene: 17. Written as DNA, the CDR3 is TGTGCCACCAGCAGCTATCAACAGGGGAGACAGGCTGCCGAGCAGTACTTC. Amino acid sequence: CATSSYQQGRQAAEQYF.